There are a few counts of the clone carrying this T cell receptor (beta chain). This specimen comes from a study of T-cell memory formation after mild COVID-19. One entry per CDR3 protein, called by TCRdb with MiXCR from the 5' RACE reads. The table has fewer than 600,000 distinct CDR3 sequences, about a fifth seen once. This CDR3 contains 12 residues. CDR1 SGHVS and CDR2 FNYEAQ come from the germline V gene. V gave up 6 bases and J gave up 5 bases, with 8 bases separating them. V and J are TRBV7-6 and TRBJ2-1, with D perhaps TRBD1 or TRBD2 (5 bases each). Sample: PBMCs or a T cell subset sorted from them (not recorded which). The sequence came from an adult woman who had mild COVID-19 (a few samples of this study predate the infection). Cell type and time point are not known. The CDR3 reads CASSEGNNEQFF. CDR3 nucleotides: TGTGCCAGCAGTGAGGGGAACAATGAGCAGTTCTTC.